This T cell receptor beta chain was observed in a study of blood T cells in healthy people across ages. PCR was performed a second time for roughly 7 to 12 cycles using a sample-barcoded 5' primer and a J-beta primer mix. Each CDR3 protein gets one entry after TCRdb re-called the 5' RACE reads with MiXCR. The sample lists over a million distinct CDR3 sequences, about 43% occurring once. The CDR3 loop spans 14 amino acids. The chain has TRBV21-1 and TRBJ1-5; TRBD1 is the table's D call and was not checked against the DNA. TRBV21-1 constitutes a pseudogene. The clonotype comes from a woman between 18 and 29 years old in good health. Sequencing was carried out using blood. Here the CDR3 DNA reads TGTGCCAGCAGCAAAGAGACAGAGGGTCAGCCCCAGCATTTT. It yields the protein CASSKETEGQPQHF.